This entry concerns a single T cell receptor (beta chain). The sample belongs to a study of control samples from healthy donors and cancer patients. Sequencing used immunoSEQ multiplex PCR; TCRdb keeps in-frame clones, though not all of them. The profile shows about 120,000 clones, roughly 92% of them singletons. The V gene end was trimmed by 5 bases and the J gene end by 12 bases; junction bases not matched to a gene: 4. The CDR3 sequence is 11 residues long. Germline V CDR1 and CDR2: SGHAT, FQNNGV. The source of this sequence is a woman under 30 in good health. This rearrangement joins TRBV11-2 to TRBJ2-4; 7 bases map to TRBD2. The sample consisted of blood. The CDR3 DNA is TGTGCCAGCAGCGCACTAGCGCGTCAGTACTTC. Protein sequence: CASSALARQYF.